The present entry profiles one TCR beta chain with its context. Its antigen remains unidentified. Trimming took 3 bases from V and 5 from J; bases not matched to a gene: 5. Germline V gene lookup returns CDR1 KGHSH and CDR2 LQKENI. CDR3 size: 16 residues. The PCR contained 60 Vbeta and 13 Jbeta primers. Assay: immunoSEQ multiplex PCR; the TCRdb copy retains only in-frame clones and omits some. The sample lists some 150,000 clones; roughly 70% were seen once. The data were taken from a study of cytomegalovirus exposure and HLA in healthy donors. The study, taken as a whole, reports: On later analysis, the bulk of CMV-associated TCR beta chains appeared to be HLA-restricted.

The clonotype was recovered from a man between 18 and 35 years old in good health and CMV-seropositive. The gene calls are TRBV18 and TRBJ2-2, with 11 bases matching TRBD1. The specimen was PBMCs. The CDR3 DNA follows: TGTGCCAGCTCACCCTTCGGACAGGGGGCGACCGGGGAGCTGTTTTTT. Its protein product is CASSPFGQGATGELFF.